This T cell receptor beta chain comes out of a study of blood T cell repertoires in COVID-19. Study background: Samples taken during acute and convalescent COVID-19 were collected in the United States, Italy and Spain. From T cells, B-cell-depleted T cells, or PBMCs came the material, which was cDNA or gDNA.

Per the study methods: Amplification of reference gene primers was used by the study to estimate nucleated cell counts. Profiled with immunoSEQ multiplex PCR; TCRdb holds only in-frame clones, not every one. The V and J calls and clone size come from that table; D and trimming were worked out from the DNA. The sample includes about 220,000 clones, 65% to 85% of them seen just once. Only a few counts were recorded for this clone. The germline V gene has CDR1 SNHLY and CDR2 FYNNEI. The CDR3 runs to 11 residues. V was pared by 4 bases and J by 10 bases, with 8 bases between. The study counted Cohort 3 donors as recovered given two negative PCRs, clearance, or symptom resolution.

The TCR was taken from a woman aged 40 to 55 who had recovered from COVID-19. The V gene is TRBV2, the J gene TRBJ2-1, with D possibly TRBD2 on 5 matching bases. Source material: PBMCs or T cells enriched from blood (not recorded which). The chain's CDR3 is CASSVSAEQFF. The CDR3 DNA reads TGTGCCAGCAGTGTTAGCGCGGAGCAGTTCTTC.